This entry concerns a single T cell receptor (beta chain). Antigen specificity is unknown. This entry belongs to a study of T cell repertoires in cytomegalovirus infection. Study in general: Indicated by public TCR beta signatures were CMV infection and matching HLA type.

MiXCR was run by TCRdb on the reads, yielding one entry per CDR3 protein. The table has roughly 920,000 distinct CDR3 sequences, 30% to 40% seen once; the top ten hold more than 13%. The CDR3 is made up of 13 amino acids. Trimming cost V 3 bases and J 0 bases; bases outside gene matches: 2. Germline V gene lookup returns CDR1 SQVTM and CDR2 ANQGSEA. General study results and limits: Within the response measured ex vivo, HLA-C-restricted CMV-specific TCR beta clonotypes were dominant. The cumulative frequency of public TCR beta families identified carriers of CMV plus the relevant HLA.

The rearrangement links TRBV29-1 to TRBJ2-7; TRBD1 aligns across 7 bases. This receptor was identified in a human donor in good health (CMV status not recorded). Some clones in this sample may be carry-over from other donors' samples. The input for sequencing was cultured CD8+ T cells from PBMCs, taken from culture after CMV antigen stimulation. The CDR3 DNA sequence: TGCAGCGTTGACGGGACAGACTCCTACGAGCAGTACTTC. Translating gives CSVDGTDSYEQYF.